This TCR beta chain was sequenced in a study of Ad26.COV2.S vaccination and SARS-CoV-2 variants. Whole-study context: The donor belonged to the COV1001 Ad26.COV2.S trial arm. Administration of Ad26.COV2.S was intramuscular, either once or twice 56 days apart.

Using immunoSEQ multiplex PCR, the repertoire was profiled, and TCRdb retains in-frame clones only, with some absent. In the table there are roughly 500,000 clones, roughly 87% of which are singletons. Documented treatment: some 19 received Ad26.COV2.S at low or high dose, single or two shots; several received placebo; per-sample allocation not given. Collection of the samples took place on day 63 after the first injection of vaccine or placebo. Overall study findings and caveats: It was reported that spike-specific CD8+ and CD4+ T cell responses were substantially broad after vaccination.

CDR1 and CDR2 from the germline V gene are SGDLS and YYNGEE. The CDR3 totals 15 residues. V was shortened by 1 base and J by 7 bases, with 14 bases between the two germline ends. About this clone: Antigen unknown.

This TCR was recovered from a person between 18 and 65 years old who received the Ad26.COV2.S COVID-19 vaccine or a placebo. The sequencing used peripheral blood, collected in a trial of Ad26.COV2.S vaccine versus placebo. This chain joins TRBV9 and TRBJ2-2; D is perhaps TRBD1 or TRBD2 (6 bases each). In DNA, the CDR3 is TGTGCCAGCAGCGTAAACCGGGGGCCTGGCGGGGAGCTGTTTTTT. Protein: CASSVNRGPGGELFF.